This T cell receptor beta chain was found in a study of T cells in Graves' hyperthyroidism and ophthalmopathy. General study findings and limits: A model using 13 V-J features told ophthalmopathy apart from stable hyperthyroidism. In blood, most of the thyroid clonotypes expanded above 0.001 were also present.

From RNA transcripts, TCR beta CDR3 regions were amplified. HTBI primers were employed in a first-round RT-PCR of the TCR CDR3. Each CDR3 protein gets one entry after TCRdb re-called the multiplex PCR reads with MiXCR. The sample comprises roughly 570,000 distinct CDR3 sequences, 46% of which are singletons, and around 20% rests with the top ten. Germline lookup yields CDR1 MDHEN and CDR2 SYDVKM. The V and J ends lost 3 bases and 7 bases, in that order; junction bases with no gene match: 6. The CDR3 loop spans 13 amino acids. Regarding this clonotype: Its antigen is undetermined.

The receptor was derived from an adult woman with Graves' disease, either hyperthyroidism or ophthalmopathy (not recorded which). V and J are TRBV28 and TRBJ2-7, with TRBD2 matching 7 bases. The sample was peripheral blood or thyroid tissue (not recorded which). The CDR3 loop reads CASSLREWQEQYF. CDR3 nucleotide sequence: TGTGCCAGCAGTTTGCGGGAGTGGCAAGAGCAGTACTTC.